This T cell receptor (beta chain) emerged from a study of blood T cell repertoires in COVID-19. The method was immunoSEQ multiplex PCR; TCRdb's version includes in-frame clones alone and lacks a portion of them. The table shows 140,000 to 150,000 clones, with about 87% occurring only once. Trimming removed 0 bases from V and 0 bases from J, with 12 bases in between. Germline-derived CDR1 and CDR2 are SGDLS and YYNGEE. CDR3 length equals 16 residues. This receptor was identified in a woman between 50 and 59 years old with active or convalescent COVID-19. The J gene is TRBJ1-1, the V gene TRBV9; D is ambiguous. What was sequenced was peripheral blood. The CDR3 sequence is CASSVGVVMMNTEAFF. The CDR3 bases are TGTGCCAGCAGCGTAGGTGTAGTGATGATGAACACTGAAGCTTTCTTT.